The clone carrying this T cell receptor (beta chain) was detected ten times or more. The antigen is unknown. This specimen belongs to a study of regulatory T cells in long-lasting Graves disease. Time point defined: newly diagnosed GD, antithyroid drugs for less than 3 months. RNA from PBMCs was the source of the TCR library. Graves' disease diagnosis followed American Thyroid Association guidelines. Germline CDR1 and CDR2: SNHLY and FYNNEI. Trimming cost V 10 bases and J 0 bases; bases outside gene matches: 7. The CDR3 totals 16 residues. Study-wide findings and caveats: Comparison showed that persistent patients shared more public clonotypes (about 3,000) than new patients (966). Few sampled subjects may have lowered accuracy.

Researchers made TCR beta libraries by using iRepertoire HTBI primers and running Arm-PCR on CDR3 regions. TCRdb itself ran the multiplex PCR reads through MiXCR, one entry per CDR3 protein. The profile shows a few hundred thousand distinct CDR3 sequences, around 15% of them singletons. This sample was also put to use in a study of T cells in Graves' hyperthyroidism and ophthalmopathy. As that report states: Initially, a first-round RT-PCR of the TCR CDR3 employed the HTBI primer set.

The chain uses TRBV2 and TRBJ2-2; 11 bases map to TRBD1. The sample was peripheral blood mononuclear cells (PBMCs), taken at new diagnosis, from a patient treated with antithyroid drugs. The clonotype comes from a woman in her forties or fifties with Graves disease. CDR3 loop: CATVGQGASNTGELFF. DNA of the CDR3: TGTGCCACAGTCGGACAGGGGGCTTCGAACACCGGGGAGCTGTTTTTT.